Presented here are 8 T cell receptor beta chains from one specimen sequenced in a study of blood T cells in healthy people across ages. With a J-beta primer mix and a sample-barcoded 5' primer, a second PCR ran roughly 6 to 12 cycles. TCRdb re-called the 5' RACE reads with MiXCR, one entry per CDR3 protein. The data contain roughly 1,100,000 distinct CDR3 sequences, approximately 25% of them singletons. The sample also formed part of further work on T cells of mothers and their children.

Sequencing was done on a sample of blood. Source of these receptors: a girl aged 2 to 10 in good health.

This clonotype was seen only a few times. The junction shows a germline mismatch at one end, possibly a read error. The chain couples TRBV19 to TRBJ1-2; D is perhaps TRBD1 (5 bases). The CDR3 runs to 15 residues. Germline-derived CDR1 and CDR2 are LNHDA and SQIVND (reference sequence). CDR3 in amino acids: CASSIERGLLYGYTF. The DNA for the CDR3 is TGTGCCAGTAGCATAGAACGGGGCCTCCTCTATGGCTACACCTTC.

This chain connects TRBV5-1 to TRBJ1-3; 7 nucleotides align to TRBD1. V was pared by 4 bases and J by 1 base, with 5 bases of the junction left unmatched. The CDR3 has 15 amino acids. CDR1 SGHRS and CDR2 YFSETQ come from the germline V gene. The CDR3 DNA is TGCGCCAGCAGCCAGGGACAGACGTCTGGAAACACCATATATTTT. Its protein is CASSQGQTSGNTIYF.

CDR3 sequence (DNA): TGTGCCAGCAGCTTAGCGGGTAGCGGGAAAGAGACCCAGTACTTC. Its protein product is CASSLAGSGKETQYF. The J gene is TRBJ2-5, the V gene TRBV7-2, with TRBD2 matching over 8 bases. Trimming cost V 0 bases and J 3 bases; bases outside gene matches: 3. The CDR3 has 15 residues. Germline CDR1 reads SGHTA; CDR2 reads FQGNSA.

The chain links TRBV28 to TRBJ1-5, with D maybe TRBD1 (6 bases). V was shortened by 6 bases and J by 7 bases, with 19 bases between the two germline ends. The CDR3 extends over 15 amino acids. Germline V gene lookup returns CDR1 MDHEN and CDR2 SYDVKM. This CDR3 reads CASSFWGEGEQPQHF. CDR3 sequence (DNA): TGTGCCAGCAGCTTTTGGGGGGAGGGGGAACAGCCCCAGCATTTT.

The CDR3 DNA reads as TGTGCCAGCAGCCAAGATCTGCGCAGGGGCGTAACCTACGAGCAGTACTTC. This translates into CASSQDLRRGVTYEQYF. The chain recombines TRBV3-1 with TRBJ2-7; D perhaps matches TRBD1 (6 bases). V gave up 0 bases and J gave up 2 bases, with 17 bases separating them. The CDR3 consists of 17 residues. The germline gives CDR1 LGHDT, CDR2 YNNKEL (reference sequence).

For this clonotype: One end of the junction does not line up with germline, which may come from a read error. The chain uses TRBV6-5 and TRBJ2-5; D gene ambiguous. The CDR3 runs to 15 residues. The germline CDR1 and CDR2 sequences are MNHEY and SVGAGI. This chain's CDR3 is CASSSGPNLRETQYF. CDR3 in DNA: TGTGCCAGTAGTTCCGGACCCAACCTTCGAGAGACCCAGTACTTC.

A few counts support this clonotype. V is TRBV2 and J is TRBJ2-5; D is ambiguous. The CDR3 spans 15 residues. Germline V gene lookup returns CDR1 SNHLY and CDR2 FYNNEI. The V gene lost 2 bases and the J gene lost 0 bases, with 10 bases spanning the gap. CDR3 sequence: CASSELAWYQETQYF. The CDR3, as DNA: TGTGCCAGCAGTGAATTGGCGTGGTACCAAGAGACCCAGTACTTC.

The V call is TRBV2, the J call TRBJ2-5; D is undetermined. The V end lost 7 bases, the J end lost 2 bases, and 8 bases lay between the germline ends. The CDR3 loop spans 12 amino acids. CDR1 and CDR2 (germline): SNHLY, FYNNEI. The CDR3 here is CASIQSQETQYF. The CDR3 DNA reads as TGTGCCAGCATCCAGTCACAAGAGACCCAGTACTTC.